The following is a T cell receptor (beta chain) sequence with its context. This sample was taken from a study of blood T cell repertoires in COVID-19. The junction had 2 bases not matched to a gene; V was cut back by 3 bases and J by 3 bases. Per the germline V gene, CDR1 is MNHEY and CDR2 is SMNVEV (reference sequence). CDR3 size: 13 residues. Sequencing used immunoSEQ multiplex PCR; TCRdb keeps in-frame clones, though not all of them. Among some 97,000 clones listed, 80% to 95% were seen once. The receptor was isolated from a man in his fifties or sixties with active COVID-19. The source material was peripheral blood. The chain combines TRBV27 with TRBJ2-7, with TRBD1 identical over 7 bases. The chain's CDR3 is CASSLRQGYEQYF. CDR3 DNA sequence: TGTGCCAGCAGTTTGCGACAGGGCTACGAGCAGTACTTC.